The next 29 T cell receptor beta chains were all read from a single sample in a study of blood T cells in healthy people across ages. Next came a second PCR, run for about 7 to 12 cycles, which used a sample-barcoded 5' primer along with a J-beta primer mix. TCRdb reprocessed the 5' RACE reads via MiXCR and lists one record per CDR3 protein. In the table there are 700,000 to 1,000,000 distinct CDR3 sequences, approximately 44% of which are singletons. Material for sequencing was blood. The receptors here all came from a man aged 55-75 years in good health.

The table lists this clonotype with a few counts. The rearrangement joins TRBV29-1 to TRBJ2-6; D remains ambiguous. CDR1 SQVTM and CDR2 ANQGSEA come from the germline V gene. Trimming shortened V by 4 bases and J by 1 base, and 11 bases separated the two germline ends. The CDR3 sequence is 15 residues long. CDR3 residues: CSVAQGLSGANVLTF. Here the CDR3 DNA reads TGCAGCGTTGCACAAGGGCTATCTGGGGCCAACGTCCTGACTTTC.

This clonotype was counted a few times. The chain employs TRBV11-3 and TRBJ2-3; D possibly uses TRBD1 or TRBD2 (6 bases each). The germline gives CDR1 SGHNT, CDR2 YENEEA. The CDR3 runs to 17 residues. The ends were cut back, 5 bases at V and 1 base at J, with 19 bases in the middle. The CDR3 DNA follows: TGTGCCAGCAGCCTGGGGCGGGACATACTCGGCACAGATACGCAGTATTTT. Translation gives CASSLGRDILGTDTQYF.

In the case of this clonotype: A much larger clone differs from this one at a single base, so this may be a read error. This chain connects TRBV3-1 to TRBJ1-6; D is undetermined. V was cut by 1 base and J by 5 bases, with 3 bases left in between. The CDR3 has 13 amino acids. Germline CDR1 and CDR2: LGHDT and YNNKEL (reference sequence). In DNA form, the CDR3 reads TGTGCCAGCAGCCAAGGGAATAATTCACCCCTCCACTTT. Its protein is CASSQGNNSPLHF.

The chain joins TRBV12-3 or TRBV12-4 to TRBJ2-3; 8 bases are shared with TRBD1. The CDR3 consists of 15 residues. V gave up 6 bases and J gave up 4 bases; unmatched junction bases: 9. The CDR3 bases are TGTGCCAGCAGCCTCGGACAGGGAGTCCCAGATACGCAGTATTTT. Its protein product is CASSLGQGVPDTQYF.

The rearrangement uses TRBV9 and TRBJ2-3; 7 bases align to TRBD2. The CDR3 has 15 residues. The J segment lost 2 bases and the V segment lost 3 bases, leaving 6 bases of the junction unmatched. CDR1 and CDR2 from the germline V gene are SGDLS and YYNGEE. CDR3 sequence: CASSESSGHTDTQYF. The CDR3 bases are TGTGCCAGCAGCGAGTCTAGCGGACACACAGATACGCAGTATTTT.

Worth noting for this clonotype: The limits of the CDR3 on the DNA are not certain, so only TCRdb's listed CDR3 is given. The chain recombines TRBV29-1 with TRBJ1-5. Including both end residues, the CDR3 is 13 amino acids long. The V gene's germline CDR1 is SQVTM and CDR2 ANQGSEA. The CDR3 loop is CSVGGGSNQPKHF.

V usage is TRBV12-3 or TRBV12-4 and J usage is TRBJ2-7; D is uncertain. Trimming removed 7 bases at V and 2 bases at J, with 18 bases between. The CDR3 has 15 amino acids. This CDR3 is CASKRTGQAAYEQYF. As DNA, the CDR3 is TGTGCCAGCAAGCGTACTGGGCAGGCCGCCTACGAGCAGTACTTC.

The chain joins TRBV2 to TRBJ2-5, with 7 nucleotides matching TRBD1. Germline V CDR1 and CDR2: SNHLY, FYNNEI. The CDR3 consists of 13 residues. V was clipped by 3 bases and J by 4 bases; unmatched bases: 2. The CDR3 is CASSEGTAETQYF. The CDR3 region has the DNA TGTGCCAGCAGTGAGGGGACAGCAGAGACCCAGTACTTC.

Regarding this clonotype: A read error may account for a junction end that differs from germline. CDR3 region: CAGSNYRRPLEETQFF. CDR3 DNA sequence: TGTGCCGGCAGTAACTACAGGCGTCCCTTGGAAGAGACCCAGTTCTTC. This chain connects TRBV6-5 to TRBJ2-5, with D maybe TRBD1 (5 bases). The last part of the DNA fits TRBJ2-1 better; the J call may be wrong. Germline CDR1 and CDR2: MNHEY and SVGAGI. The CDR3 is made up of 16 amino acids.

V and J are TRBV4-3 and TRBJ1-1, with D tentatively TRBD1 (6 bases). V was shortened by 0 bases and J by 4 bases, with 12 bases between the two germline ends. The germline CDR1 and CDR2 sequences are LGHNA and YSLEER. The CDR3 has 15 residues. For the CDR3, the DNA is TGCGCCAGCAGCCAAGATCAAGGAGGGGGCACTGAAGCTTTCTTT. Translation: CASSQDQGGGTEAFF.

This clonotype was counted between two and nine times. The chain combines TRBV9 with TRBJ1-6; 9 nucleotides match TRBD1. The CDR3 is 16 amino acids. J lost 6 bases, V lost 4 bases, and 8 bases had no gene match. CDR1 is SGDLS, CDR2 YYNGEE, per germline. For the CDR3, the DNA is TGTGCCAGCAGCAGAGGCCGGGACAGGGTTAATTCACCCCTCCACTTT. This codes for CASSRGRDRVNSPLHF.

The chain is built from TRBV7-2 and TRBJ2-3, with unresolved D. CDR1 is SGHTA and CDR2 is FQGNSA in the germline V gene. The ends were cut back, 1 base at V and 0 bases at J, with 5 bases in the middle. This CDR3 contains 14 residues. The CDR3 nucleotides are TGTGCCAGCAGCTTAGACTGGAGCACAGATACGCAGTATTTT. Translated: CASSLDWSTDTQYF.

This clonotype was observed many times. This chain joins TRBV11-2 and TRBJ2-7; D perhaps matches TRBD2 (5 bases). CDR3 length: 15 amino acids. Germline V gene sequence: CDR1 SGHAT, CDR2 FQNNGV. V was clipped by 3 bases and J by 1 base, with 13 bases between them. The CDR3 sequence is CASSLAGTGSYEQYF. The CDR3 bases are TGTGCCAGCAGCTTGGCCGGAACGGGATCCTACGAGCAGTACTTC.

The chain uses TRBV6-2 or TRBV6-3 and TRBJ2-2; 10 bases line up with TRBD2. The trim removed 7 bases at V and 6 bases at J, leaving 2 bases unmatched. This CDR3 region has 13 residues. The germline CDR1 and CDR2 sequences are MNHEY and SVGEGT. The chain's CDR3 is CASKTSGPGELFF. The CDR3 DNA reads TGTGCCAGCAAGACTAGCGGGCCCGGGGAGCTGTTTTTT.

CDR3 loop: CASSAQGKYNEQFF. CDR3 DNA sequence: TGTGCCAGCAGCGCACAGGGAAAATACAATGAGCAGTTCTTC. This chain connects TRBV7-7 to TRBJ2-1, with D perhaps matching TRBD1 (6 bases). V shed 5 bases and J shed 4 bases, with 12 bases lying between them. Germline-derived CDR1 and CDR2 are SSHAT and FNYEAQ (reference sequence). CDR3 length equals 14 residues.

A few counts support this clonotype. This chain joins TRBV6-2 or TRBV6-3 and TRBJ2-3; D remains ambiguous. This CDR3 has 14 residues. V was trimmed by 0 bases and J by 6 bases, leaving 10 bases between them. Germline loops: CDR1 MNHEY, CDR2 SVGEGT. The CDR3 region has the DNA TGTGCCAGCAGTTACTCGGTCCCAGCGGATACGCAGTATTTT. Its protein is CASSYSVPADTQYF.

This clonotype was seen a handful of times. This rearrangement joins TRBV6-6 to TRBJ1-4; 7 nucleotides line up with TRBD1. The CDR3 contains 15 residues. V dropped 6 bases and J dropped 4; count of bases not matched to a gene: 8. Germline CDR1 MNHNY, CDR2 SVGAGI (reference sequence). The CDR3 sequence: CASRGSGTDNEKLFF. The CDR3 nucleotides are TGTGCCAGCAGAGGTTCCGGGACAGATAATGAAAAACTGTTTTTT.

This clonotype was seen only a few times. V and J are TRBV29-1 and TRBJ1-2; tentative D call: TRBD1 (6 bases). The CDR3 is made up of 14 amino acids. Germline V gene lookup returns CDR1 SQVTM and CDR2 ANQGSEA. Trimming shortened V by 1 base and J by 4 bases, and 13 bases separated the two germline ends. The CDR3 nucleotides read TGCAGCGTTGAAGGAACAACAGGGACCTATGGCTACACCTTC. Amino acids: CSVEGTTGTYGYTF. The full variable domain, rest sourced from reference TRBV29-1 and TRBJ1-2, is SAVISQKPSRDICQRGTSLTIQCQVDSQVTMMFWYRQQPGQSLTLIATANQGSEATYESGFVIDKFPISRPNLTFSTLTVSNMSPEDSSIYLCSVEGTTGTYGYTFGSGTRLTVV.

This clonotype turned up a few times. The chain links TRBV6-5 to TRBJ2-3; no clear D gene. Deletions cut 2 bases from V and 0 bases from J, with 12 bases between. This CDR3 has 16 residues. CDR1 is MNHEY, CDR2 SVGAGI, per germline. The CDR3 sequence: CASSYGVGLSTDTQYF. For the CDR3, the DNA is TGTGCCAGCAGTTACGGGGTGGGGTTAAGCACAGATACGCAGTATTTT.

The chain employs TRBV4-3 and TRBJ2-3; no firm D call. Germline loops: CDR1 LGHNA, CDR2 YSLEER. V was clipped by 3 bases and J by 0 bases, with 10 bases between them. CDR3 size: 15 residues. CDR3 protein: CASSQTKPSTDTQYF. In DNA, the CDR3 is TGCGCCAGCAGCCAGACGAAGCCTAGCACAGATACGCAGTATTTT.

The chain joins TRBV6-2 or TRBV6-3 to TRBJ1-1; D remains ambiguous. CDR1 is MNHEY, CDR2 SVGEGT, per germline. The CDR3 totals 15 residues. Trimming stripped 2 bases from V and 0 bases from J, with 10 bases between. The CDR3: CASSYGKHLNTEAFF. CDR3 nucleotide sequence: TGTGCCAGCAGTTACGGAAAACACCTGAACACTGAAGCTTTCTTT.

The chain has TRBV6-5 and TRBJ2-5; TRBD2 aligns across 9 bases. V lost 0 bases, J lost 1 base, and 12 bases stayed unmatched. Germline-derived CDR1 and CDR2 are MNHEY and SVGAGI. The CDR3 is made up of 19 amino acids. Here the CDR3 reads CASSYSPPRSGGSQETQYF. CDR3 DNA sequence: TGTGCCAGCAGTTACTCCCCCCCCCGTAGCGGGGGATCCCAAGAGACCCAGTACTTC.

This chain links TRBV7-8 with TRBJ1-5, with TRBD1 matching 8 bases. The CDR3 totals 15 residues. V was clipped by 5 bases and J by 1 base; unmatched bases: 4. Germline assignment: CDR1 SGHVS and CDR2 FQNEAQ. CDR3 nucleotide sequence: TGTGCCAGCAGCCTTTGGACAGGGAGCAATCAGCCCCAGCATTTT. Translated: CASSLWTGSNQPQHF. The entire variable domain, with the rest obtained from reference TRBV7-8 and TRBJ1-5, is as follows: GAGVSQSPRYKVAKRGQDVALRCDPISGHVSLFWYQQALGQGPEFLTYFQNEAQLDKSGLPSDRFFAERPEGSVSTLKIQRTQQEDSAVYLCASSLWTGSNQPQHFGDGTRLSIL.

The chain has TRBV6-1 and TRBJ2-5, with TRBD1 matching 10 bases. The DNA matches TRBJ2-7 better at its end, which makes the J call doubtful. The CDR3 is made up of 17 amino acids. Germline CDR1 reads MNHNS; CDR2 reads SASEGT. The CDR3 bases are TGTGCCAGCAGTGAAGCGATGCGACAGGGGGCGCGGGGCGAGCAGTACTTC. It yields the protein CASSEAMRQGARGEQYF.

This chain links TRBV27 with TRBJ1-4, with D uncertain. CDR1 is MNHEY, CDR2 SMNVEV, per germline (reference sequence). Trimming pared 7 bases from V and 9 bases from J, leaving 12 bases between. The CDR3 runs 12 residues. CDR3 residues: CASMGIDKKLFF. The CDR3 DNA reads TGTGCCAGCATGGGGATCGACAAAAAACTGTTTTTT.

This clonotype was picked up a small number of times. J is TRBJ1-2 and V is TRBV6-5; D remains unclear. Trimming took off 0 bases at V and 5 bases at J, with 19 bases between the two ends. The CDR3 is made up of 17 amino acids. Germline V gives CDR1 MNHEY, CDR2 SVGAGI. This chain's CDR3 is CASSYSEGRSQLYGYTF. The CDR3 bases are TGTGCCAGCAGTTACTCAGAGGGCAGGTCCCAACTGTATGGCTACACCTTC.

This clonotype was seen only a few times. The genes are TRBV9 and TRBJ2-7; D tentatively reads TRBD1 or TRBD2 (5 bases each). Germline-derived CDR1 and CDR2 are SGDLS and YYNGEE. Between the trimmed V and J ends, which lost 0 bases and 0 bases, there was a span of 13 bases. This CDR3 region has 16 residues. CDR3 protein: CASSVGDGIGSYEQYF. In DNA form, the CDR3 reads TGTGCCAGCAGCGTAGGGGACGGGATAGGCTCCTACGAGCAGTACTTC.

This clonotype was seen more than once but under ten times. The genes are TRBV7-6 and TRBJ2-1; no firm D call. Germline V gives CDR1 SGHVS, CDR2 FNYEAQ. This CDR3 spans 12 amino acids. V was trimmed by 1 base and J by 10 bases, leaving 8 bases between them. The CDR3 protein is CASSLGGWEQFF. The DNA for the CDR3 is TGTGCCAGCAGCTTAGGTGGTTGGGAGCAGTTCTTC. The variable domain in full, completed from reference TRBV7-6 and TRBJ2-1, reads GAGVSQSPRYKVTKRGQDVALRCDPISGHVSLYWYRQALGQGPEFLTYFNYEAQQDKSGLPNDRFSAERPEGSISTLTIQRTEQRDSAMYRCASSLGGWEQFFGPGTRLTVL.

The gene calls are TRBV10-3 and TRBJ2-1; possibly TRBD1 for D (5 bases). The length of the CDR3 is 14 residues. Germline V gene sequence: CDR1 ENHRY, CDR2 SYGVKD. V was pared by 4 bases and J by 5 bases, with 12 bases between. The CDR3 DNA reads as TGTGCCATCAGTGTTGAAAAGGGGCACAATGAGCAGTTCTTC. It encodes CAISVEKGHNEQFF.